This T cell receptor beta chain came from a study of post-analysis software for immune sequencing data. Study overall: As for disease course, relapsing-remitting, secondary progressive and progressive-relapsing multiple sclerosis were all included. Study outcomes and limitations: Four to six TRBV segments (TRBV5-6, TRBV5-1 and TRBV20-1 among them) occurred more frequently in patients than in controls.

Turning to this clonotype: Its antigen is unidentified.

The CDR3 sequence is 14 residues long. In germline, CDR1 is MNHEY, CDR2 SVGAGI. V shed 5 bases and J shed 5 bases, with 15 bases lying between them. Libraries were made from TCR beta cDNA, and they carried unique molecular identifiers. TCRdb ran MiXCR on the PCR reads and lists one entry per CDR3 protein. Among 350,000 to 450,000 distinct CDR3 sequences listed, more than 30% were seen once. The sample was blood. The chain carries TRBV6-5 and TRBJ1-1; tentative D call: TRBD1 (6 bases). This sequence originates from a girl aged 2 to 10 with multiple sclerosis. The CDR3 loop is CASSVSTGSTEAFF. The CDR3 bases are TGTGCCAGCAGTGTATCGACAGGTTCTACTGAAGCTTTCTTT.